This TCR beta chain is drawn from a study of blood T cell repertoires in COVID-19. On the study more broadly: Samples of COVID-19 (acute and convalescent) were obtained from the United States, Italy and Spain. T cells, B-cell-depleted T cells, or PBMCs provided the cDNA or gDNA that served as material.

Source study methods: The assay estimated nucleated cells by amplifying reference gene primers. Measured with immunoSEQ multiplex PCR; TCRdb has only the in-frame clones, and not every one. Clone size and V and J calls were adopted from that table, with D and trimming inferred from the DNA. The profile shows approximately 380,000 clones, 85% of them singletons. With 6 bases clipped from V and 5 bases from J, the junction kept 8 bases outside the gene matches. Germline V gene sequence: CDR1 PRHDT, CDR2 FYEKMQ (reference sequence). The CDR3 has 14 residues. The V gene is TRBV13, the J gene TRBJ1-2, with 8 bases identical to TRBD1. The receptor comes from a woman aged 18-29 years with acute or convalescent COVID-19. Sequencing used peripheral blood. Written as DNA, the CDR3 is TGTGCCAGCAGTTCCGGGACAGGCCCTTATGGCTACACCTTC. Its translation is CASSSGTGPYGYTF.